The 30 T cell receptor beta chains listed next were all sequenced from one sample in a study of T cell responses to AZD1222 COVID-19 vaccine. Libraries were prepared by immunoSEQ multiplex PCR; TCRdb keeps only in-frame clonotypes and omits some of them. The table has 200,000 to 300,000 clones, over 90% seen once. Material: peripheral blood, obtained on day 0 of AZD1222 vaccination. The receptor set was obtained from an adult in good health.

This clone was counted a single time. V usage is TRBV6-5 and J usage is TRBJ1-1, with D unclear. CDR3 length equals 14 residues. CDR1 and CDR2 (germline): MNHEY, SVGAGI. The V gene lost 7 bases and the J gene lost 2 bases, with 14 bases spanning the gap. CDR3 bases: TGTGCCAGCATCCCAACCGGGTTAAACACTGAAGCTTTCTTT. The encoded protein is CASIPTGLNTEAFF.

The gene calls are TRBV9 and TRBJ2-5; perhaps TRBD2 as D (5 bases). This CDR3 has 13 residues. V was cut by 4 bases and J by 2 bases, with 9 bases left in between. Germline V CDR1 and CDR2: SGDLS, YYNGEE. The DNA for the CDR3 is TGTGCCAGCAGCCAGAGGGATCAAGAGACCCAGTACTTC. Protein sequence: CASSQRDQETQYF.

CDR3 DNA sequence: TGTGCCAGCAGTCAACGGGACGGGAGGGGAGAGACCCAGTACTTC. Translated, it gives CASSQRDGRGETQYF. V usage is TRBV3-1 (or the pseudogene TRBV3-2) and J usage is TRBJ2-5; 8 positions match TRBD2. The germline gives CDR1 LGHDT, CDR2 YNNKEL (reference sequence). The CDR3 is 15 amino acids. V shed 6 bases and J 4 bases; nucleotides not matched to a gene: 10.

A single count supports this clone. This chain links TRBV12-2 with TRBJ1-1. TRBV12-2 is marked as a pseudogene. The CDR3 has 12 amino acids. The CDR3 protein is CASRLTGAEAFF. As DNA, the CDR3 is TGTGCAAGTCGCCTAACGGGCGCTGAAGCTTTCTTT.

The gene calls are TRBV2 and TRBJ1-6; D is unresolved. This CDR3 is 16 amino acids long. V was shortened by 7 bases and J by 3 bases, with 16 bases between the two germline ends. The V gene's germline CDR1 is SNHLY and CDR2 FYNNEI. CDR3: CASIPRSGNYNSPLHF. The CDR3 nucleotides are TGTGCCAGCATCCCCCGGTCGGGAAACTATAATTCACCCCTCCACTTT.

This chain links TRBV5-6 with TRBJ2-7; 7 bases map to TRBD2. The V gene's germline CDR1 is SGHDT and CDR2 YYEEEE. Trimming at V came to 4 bases and at J to 0 bases, leaving 4 bases not matched to a gene. The CDR3 has 14 amino acids. This CDR3 reads CASSPERGSYEQYF. The CDR3 coding sequence is TGTGCCAGCAGCCCGGAGCGGGGCTCCTACGAGCAGTACTTC.

This rearrangement joins TRBV15 to TRBJ2-7; unclear D gene. Trimming took off 4 bases at V and 7 bases at J, with 11 bases between the two ends. There are 12 residues in the CDR3. CDR1 and CDR2 from the germline V gene are LNHNV and YYDKDF (reference sequence). The CDR3, as DNA: TGTGCCACCAGCAACGACCGTGGTGAGCAGTACTTC. Translation gives CATSNDRGEQYF.

This chain uses TRBV5-1 with TRBJ1-6; 7 bases map to TRBD1. Trimming took 4 bases from V and 8 from J; bases not matched to a gene: 6. The CDR3 covers 14 residues. The germline V gene has CDR1 SGHRS and CDR2 YFSETQ. CDR3 sequence (DNA): TGCGCCAGCAGCGTGACAGGGTCTGATTCACCCCTCCACTTT. It specifies CASSVTGSDSPLHF.

The chain combines TRBV6-6 with TRBJ1-2; D possibly corresponds to TRBD1 (5 bases). Germline CDR1 reads MNHNY; CDR2 reads SVGAGI (reference sequence). The CDR3 covers 13 residues. V was clipped by 7 bases and J by 0 bases, with 9 bases between them. CDR3 bases: TGTGCCAGCACCCCGGGGGCTAACTATGGCTACACCTTC. It encodes CASTPGANYGYTF.

The chain couples TRBV2 to TRBJ2-3; 10 positions agree with TRBD2. Germline CDR1 is SNHLY and CDR2 is FYNNEI. The CDR3 totals 16 residues. The V segment lost 6 bases and the J segment 5 bases; nucleotides outside the gene matches: 11. The CDR3: CASRSPAGGLRDTQYF. For the CDR3, the DNA is TGTGCCAGCAGATCCCCAGCGGGGGGGCTTAGAGATACGCAGTATTTT.

V usage is TRBV7-6 and J usage is TRBJ1-2, with TRBD1 matching 7 bases. There are 17 residues in the CDR3. The V gene's germline CDR1 is SGHVS and CDR2 FNYEAQ. V shed 5 bases and J 4 bases; nucleotides not matched to a gene: 16. CDR3 sequence (DNA): TGTGCCAGCAGCCCAGCTGTCCGGGACAGTCATTTCTATGGCTACACCTTC. This gives the protein CASSPAVRDSHFYGYTF.

A word on this clone: Sequence at one end of the junction differs from germline and may be a read error. The chain is built from TRBV11-3 and TRBJ2-5; D unresolved. Looked up from germline, CDR1 is SGHNT and CDR2 is YENEEA. This CDR3 region has 12 residues. Written as DNA, the CDR3 is TGTGCCAGCAGTATTACTCAAGGGACCCAGTACTTC. The encoded protein is CASSITQGTQYF.

The chain uses TRBV30 and TRBJ2-7; tentatively, D is TRBD1 (6 bases). Trimming removed 5 bases at V and 2 bases at J, with 16 bases between. Germline V lookup: CDR1 GTSNPN, CDR2 SVGIG (reference sequence). The CDR3 extends over 14 amino acids. The CDR3 bases are TGTGCCTGGGGGACCAGGGGTCCAGCCTACGAGCAGTACTTC. This sequence encodes CAWGTRGPAYEQYF.

The chain recombines TRBV6-5 with TRBJ1-2, with TRBD1 identical over 9 bases. Unmatched junction bases numbered 5, after V lost 4 bases and J lost 8 bases. The CDR3 spans 13 residues. Germline lookup yields CDR1 MNHEY and CDR2 SVGAGI. Here the CDR3 DNA reads TGTGCCAGCAGTTGGGGACAGGGTAGGGGCTACACCTTC. Amino acid sequence: CASSWGQGRGYTF.

The V and J genes are TRBV27 and TRBJ1-4, with D maybe TRBD1 (5 bases). The germline V gene encodes CDR1 MNHEY and CDR2 SMNVEV (reference sequence). The V gene lost 5 bases and the J gene lost 0 bases, with 13 bases spanning the gap. The CDR3 covers 16 residues. The CDR3 is CASSPTGEATNEKLFF. As DNA, the CDR3 is TGTGCCAGCAGTCCCACAGGAGAAGCAACTAATGAAAAACTGTTTTTT. The variable domain in full, completed from reference TRBV27 and TRBJ1-4, reads EAQVTQNPRYLITVTGKKLTVTCSQNMNHEYMSWYRQDPGLGLRQIYYSMNVEVTDKGDVPEGYKVSRKEKRNFPLILESPSPNQTSLYFCASSPTGEATNEKLFFGSGTQLSVL.

The J gene is TRBJ2-3, the V gene TRBV4-2; 8 bases fit TRBD2. The V gene end was trimmed by 0 bases and the J gene end by 5 bases; junction bases not matched to a gene: 13. Germline V gene lookup returns CDR1 LGHNA and CDR2 YNFKEQ. CDR3 size: 18 residues. The CDR3 nucleotides read TGTGCCAGCAGCCAAGAATACCCGGGTTCGGGAGGGGAAGATACGCAGTATTTT. Residues: CASSQEYPGSGGEDTQYF.

This chain uses TRBV5-6 with TRBJ1-6; 7 nucleotides match TRBD1. After removal of 1 base from V and 4 bases from J, the junction contained 8 bases not matched to a gene. This CDR3 spans 17 amino acids. Germline V gene lookup returns CDR1 SGHDT and CDR2 YYEEEE. The CDR3 protein is CASSLRQGDGYNSPLHF. The CDR3 DNA sequence: TGTGCCAGCAGCTTGAGACAGGGCGATGGATATAATTCACCCCTCCACTTT.

The gene calls are TRBV21-1 and TRBJ1-2. TRBV21-1 is labeled a pseudogene. This CDR3 comprises 15 residues. CDR3 sequence reads: CARRRTGRLNYGYTF. The CDR3 bases are TGTGCCCGAAGGAGGACCGGCCGACTTAACTATGGCTACACCTTC.

The genes are TRBV28 and TRBJ1-1; D unresolved. V shed 5 bases and J shed 1 base, with 11 bases lying between them. The CDR3 loop spans 14 amino acids. In germline, CDR1 is MDHEN, CDR2 SYDVKM. CDR3: CASSGPAPNTEAFF. CDR3 bases: TGTGCCAGCAGTGGTCCGGCCCCGAACACTGAAGCTTTCTTT.

The genes are TRBV11-3 and TRBJ1-2; unclear D gene. There are 13 residues in the CDR3. The germline V gene has CDR1 SGHNT and CDR2 YENEEA. V gave up 5 bases and J gave up 6 bases, with 13 bases separating them. The CDR3 sequence is CASSGPVGDGYTF. The CDR3 DNA reads as TGTGCCAGCAGCGGCCCAGTTGGGGATGGCTACACCTTC.

The chain is built from TRBV12-5 and TRBJ2-7, with D perhaps TRBD1 or TRBD2 (5 bases each). The CDR3 covers 17 residues. Germline CDR1 reads LGHNT; CDR2 reads FRNRAP. V was pared by 0 bases and J by 2 bases, with 17 bases between. DNA of the CDR3: TGTGCTAGTGGTTTGGTCTCTTTTACCGGGACGGCCTACGAGCAGTACTTC. It translates to CASGLVSFTGTAYEQYF.

The chain carries TRBV6-4 and TRBJ1-2, with D possibly TRBD1 on 6 matching bases. The CDR3 totals 15 residues. Looked up from germline, CDR1 is MRHNA and CDR2 is SNTAGT. Trimming took off 4 bases at V and 4 bases at J, with 16 bases between the two ends. The CDR3 sequence: CASSAGAPDLYGYTF. CDR3 bases: TGTGCCAGCAGTGCGGGGGCCCCAGACCTCTATGGCTACACCTTC.

The chain joins TRBV5-5 to TRBJ2-3; D is unresolved. CDR3 length: 12 residues. Germline V gene lookup returns CDR1 SGHKS and CDR2 YYEKEE (reference sequence). Trimming shortened V by 2 bases and J by 5 bases, and 6 bases separated the two germline ends. This CDR3 reads CASSLALDTQYF. In DNA, the CDR3 is TGTGCCAGCAGCTTAGCACTAGATACGCAGTATTTT.

The V and J genes are TRBV20-1 and TRBJ2-3, with D tentatively TRBD1 or TRBD2 (5 bases each). The CDR3 totals 11 residues. Deletions cut 6 bases from V and 7 bases from J, with 11 bases between. The germline V gene has CDR1 DFQATT and CDR2 SNEGSKA (reference sequence). This CDR3 is CSARDPNTQYF. The CDR3 nucleotides are TGCAGTGCCAGGGACCCGAATACGCAGTATTTT.

J is TRBJ2-7 and V is TRBV5-3; the D is unclear. TRBV5-3 is known as an ORF, though its function is uncertain. This CDR3 spans 12 amino acids. V lost 10 bases, J lost 6 bases, and 17 bases lay in between. The CDR3 is CAVTNPVREQYF. CDR3 DNA: TGTGCCGTGACAAATCCAGTCCGCGAGCAGTACTTC.

The chain combines TRBV12-3 or TRBV12-4 with TRBJ1-1, with a weak D call TRBD1 (5 bases). V lost 8 bases to trimming and J lost 2 bases, with 12 bases between them. The CDR3 spans 13 residues. DNA of the CDR3: TGTGCCAGCCGATATGGGGGTAACACTGAAGCTTTCTTT. Its protein product is CASRYGGNTEAFF.

J is TRBJ2-2 and V is TRBV2; the D gene is possibly TRBD1 (5 bases). From germline, CDR1 is SNHLY and CDR2 FYNNEI. Trimming left V 5 bases short and J 8 bases short, with 15 bases between. The CDR3 loop spans 14 amino acids. CDR3 region: CASSLSTGFGELFF. CDR3 DNA sequence: TGTGCCAGCAGTCTTTCTACAGGATTTGGGGAGCTGTTTTTT.

The V and J genes are TRBV5-4 and TRBJ2-7, with 8 nucleotides matching TRBD1. The germline V gene has CDR1 SGHNT and CDR2 YYREEE (reference sequence). This CDR3 has 15 residues. The V and J ends lost 0 bases and 3 bases, in that order; junction bases with no gene match: 5. CDR3 sequence: CASSLASQGGYEQYF. The CDR3 DNA is TGTGCCAGCAGCTTGGCGTCACAGGGGGGCTACGAGCAGTACTTC. The full variable domain, rest sourced from reference TRBV5-4 and TRBJ2-7, is ETGVTQSPTHLIKTRGQQVTLRCSSQSGHNTVSWYQQALGQGPQFIFQYYREEENGRGNFPPRFSGLQFPNYSSELNVNALELDDSALYLCASSLASQGGYEQYFGPGTRLTVT.

The chain recombines TRBV10-1 with TRBJ1-5, with D maybe TRBD1 (5 bases). V gave up 3 bases and J gave up 6 bases, with 9 bases separating them. This CDR3 has 13 amino acids. CDR1 is WNHNN, CDR2 SYGVQD, per germline (reference sequence). CDR3 sequence: CASSEVGLQPQHF. The DNA for the CDR3 is TGCGCCAGCAGTGAAGTGGGGCTTCAGCCCCAGCATTTT.

The J gene is TRBJ2-7, the V gene TRBV7-2; a weak D match, TRBD2 (6 bases). With 7 bases removed from V and 0 bases from J, the gap between germline ends came to 19 bases. CDR1 SGHTA and CDR2 FQGNSA come from the germline V gene. The CDR3 contains 16 residues. The DNA for the CDR3 is TGTGCCAGCACCTGGGAGGCGTCCAGGAGCTCCTACGAGCAGTACTTC. Its translation: CASTWEASRSSYEQYF.